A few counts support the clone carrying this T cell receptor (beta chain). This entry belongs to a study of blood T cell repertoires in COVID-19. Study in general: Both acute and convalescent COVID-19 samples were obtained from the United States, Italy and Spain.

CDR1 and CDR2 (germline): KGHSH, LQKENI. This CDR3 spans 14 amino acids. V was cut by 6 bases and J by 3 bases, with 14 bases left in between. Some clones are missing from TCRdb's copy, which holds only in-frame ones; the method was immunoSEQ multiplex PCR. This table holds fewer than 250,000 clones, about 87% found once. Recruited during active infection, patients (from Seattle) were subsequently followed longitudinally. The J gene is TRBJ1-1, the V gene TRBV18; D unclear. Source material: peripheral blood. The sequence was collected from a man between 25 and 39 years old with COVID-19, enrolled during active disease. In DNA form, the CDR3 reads TGTGCCAGCTCGGGCCCGGGGATGGACACTGAAGCTTTCTTT. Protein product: CASSGPGMDTEAFF.